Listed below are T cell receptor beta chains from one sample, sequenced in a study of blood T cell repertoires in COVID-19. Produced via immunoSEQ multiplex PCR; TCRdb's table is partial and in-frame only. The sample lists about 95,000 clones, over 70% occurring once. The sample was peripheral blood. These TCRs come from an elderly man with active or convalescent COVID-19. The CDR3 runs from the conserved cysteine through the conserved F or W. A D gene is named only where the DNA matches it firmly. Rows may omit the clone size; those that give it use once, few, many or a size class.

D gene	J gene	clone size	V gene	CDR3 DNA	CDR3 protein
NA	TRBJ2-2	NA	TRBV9	TGTGCCAGCAGCAGGGAGACTACCGGGGAGCTGTTTTTT	CASSRETTGELFF
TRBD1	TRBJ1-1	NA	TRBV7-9	TGTGCCAGCAGCCCCCCATCCCACAGGGGCGCGAACACTGAAGCTTTCTTT	CASSPPSHRGANTEAFF
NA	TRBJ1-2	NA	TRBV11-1	TGTGCCAGCAGCTTATTTGGGCCTTATGGCTACACCTTC	CASSLFGPYGYTF
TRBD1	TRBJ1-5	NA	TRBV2	TGTGCCAGCAGTCCCTGGACAGGGGGCTACAATCAGCCCCAGCATTTT	CASSPWTGGYNQPQHF
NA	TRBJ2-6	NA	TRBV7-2	TGTGCCAGCAGCTCTTACGGGGGTGGGGCCAACGTCCTGACTTTC	CASSSYGGGANVLTF
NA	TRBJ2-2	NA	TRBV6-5	TGTGCCAGCAGACTCGACAGGTCGGGCACCGGGGAGCTGTTTTTT	CASRLDRSGTGELFF
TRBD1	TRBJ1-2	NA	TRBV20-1	TGCAGTGCCTCGGACAGGTTCGGCTACACCTTC	CSASDRFGYTF
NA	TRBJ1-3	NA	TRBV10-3	TGTGCCATCAGTGGGACCAGGACAGCACCAGGGGGAAACACCATATATTTT	CAISGTRTAPGGNTIYF
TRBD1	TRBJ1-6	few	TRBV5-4	TGTGCCAGCAGCCAACGACAGGGAGAAAATTCACCCCTCCACTTT	CASSQRQGENSPLHF
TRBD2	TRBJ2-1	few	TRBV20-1	TGCAGTGCTAGTCCTTACGGGACTAGCGGGGGGAATGAGCAGTTCTTC	CSASPYGTSGGNEQFF
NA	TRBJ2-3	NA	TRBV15	TGTGCCACCATCCGAGGGGGCGGGGCCACAGATACGCAGTATTTT	CATIRGGGATDTQYF
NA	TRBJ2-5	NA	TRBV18	TGTGCCAGCTCACCACCTGAGCGTCCCGAGACCCAGTACTTC	CASSPPERPETQYF
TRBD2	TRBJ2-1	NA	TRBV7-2	TGTGCCAGCAGCCCGTCATTGGGGCTAGCGGGGAGGGGTGAGCAGTTCTTC	CASSPSLGLAGRGEQFF
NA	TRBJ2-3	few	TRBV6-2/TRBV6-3	TGTGCCAGCAGTTACCCGACAGCTAGCACAGATACGCAGTATTTT	CASSYPTASTDTQYF
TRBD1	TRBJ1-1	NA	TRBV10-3	TGTGCCATCAGACCCGACAGGGACACTGAAGCTTTCTTT	CAIRPDRDTEAFF
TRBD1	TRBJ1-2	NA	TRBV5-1	TGCGCCAGCAGCCCTAAGACAGGGGGCCAGTTCTTGAATGGCTACACCTTC	CASSPKTGGQFLNGYTF
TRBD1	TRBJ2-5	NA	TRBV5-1	TGCGCCAGCAGCCTCGGAGGGCTTGGACAGGGGGGTGGAGAGACCCAGTACTTC	CASSLGGLGQGGGETQYF
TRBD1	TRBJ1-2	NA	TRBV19	TGTGCCAGTAGTCGACCGGACAGGGCCTATGGCTACACCTTC	CASSRPDRAYGYTF
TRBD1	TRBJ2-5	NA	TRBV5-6	TGTGCCAGCAGCTTGGGCAGGGGGCTAGAGACCCAGTACTTC	CASSLGRGLETQYF
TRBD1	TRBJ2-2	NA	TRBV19	TGTGCCAGTCTCAAATACGGACAGGGGGCGAACGGGGAGCTGTTTTTT	CASLKYGQGANGELFF
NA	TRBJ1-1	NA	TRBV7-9	TGTGCCAGCAGCTTATTTGGTGGGGACTCCACTGAAGCTTTCTTT	CASSLFGGDSTEAFF
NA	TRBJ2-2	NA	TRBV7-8	TGTGCCAGCAGCACATACTCGGCAGGGGTCGGGGAGCTGTTTTTT	CASSTYSAGVGELFF
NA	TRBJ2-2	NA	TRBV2	TGTGCCAGCAGGGGACTGCGGAACACCGGGGAGCTGTTTTTT	CASRGLRNTGELFF
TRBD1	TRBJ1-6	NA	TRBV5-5	TGTGCCAGCAGACCCGGGACAGGGGACGCTCCCCTCCACTTT	CASRPGTGDAPLHF
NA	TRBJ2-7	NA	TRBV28	TGTGCCAGCAGCGAAGACAGGTTCCACGAGCAGTACTTC	CASSEDRFHEQYF
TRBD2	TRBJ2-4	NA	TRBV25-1	TGTGCCATCAAGACTAGCGGGGGGCCTGGAGCCAAAAACATTCAGTACTTC	CAIKTSGGPGAKNIQYF